Below, 25 T cell receptor beta chains from the same sample are listed, as sequenced in a study of cytomegalovirus exposure and HLA in healthy donors. Primers included in the PCR were 60 Vbeta and 13 Jbeta primers. Here immunoSEQ multiplex PCR was the method, and the copy in TCRdb shows in-frame clones only, minus some. The sample records 200,000 to 250,000 clones, around 79% being singletons. Sequences were obtained from PBMCs. The receptor source for this set is a girl aged 2-10 years in good health and CMV-seronegative.

The gene calls are TRBV5-4 and TRBJ2-7; a possible D gene is TRBD1 (7 bases). The CDR3 is 13 amino acids. Germline lookup yields CDR1 SGHNT and CDR2 YYREEE (reference sequence). V was pared by 2 bases and J by 2 bases, with 8 bases between. The CDR3 loop reads CASSFRGAYEQYF. Here the CDR3 DNA reads TGTGCCAGCAGCTTCAGGGGGGCCTACGAGCAGTACTTC.

The rearrangement links TRBV20-1 to TRBJ1-1; no clear D. V was cut by 6 bases and J by 4 bases, with 9 bases left in between. This CDR3 contains 11 residues. The germline gives CDR1 DFQATT, CDR2 SNEGSKA (reference sequence). The CDR3 region has the DNA TGCAGTGCCTCGAGGATCACTGAAGCTTTCTTT. Protein sequence: CSASRITEAFF.

This clone showed up just a few times. In DNA, the CDR3 is TGTGCCAGCAGTGGCGGGACAGCTTATGGCTACACCTTC. Translating gives CASSGGTAYGYTF. The chain uses TRBV6-5 and TRBJ1-2; 7 bases agree with TRBD1. Germline lookup yields CDR1 MNHEY and CDR2 SVGAGI. The CDR3 length is 13 residues. With V trimmed by 5 bases and J by 5 bases, 5 bases remained unmatched.

This clone was found once. This chain joins TRBV19 and TRBJ2-1; 7 bases fit TRBD1. The V gene end was trimmed by 8 bases and the J gene end by 8 bases; junction bases not matched to a gene: 9. From germline, CDR1 is LNHDA and CDR2 SQIVND (reference sequence). CDR3 size: 13 residues. For the CDR3, the DNA is TGTGCCAGTTCATCGACAGGGTATGATGAGCAGTTCTTC. Residues: CASSSTGYDEQFF.

This chain uses TRBV2 with TRBJ1-2; TRBD1 agrees at 9 bases. The V gene's germline CDR1 is SNHLY and CDR2 FYNNEI. V lost 3 bases and J lost 2; bases outside the gene matches: 4. The CDR3 consists of 15 residues. In DNA, the CDR3 is TGTGCCAGCAGTGATCGCGGGACAGGGAACTATGGCTACACCTTC. Translation: CASSDRGTGNYGYTF.

The chain combines TRBV25-1 with TRBJ2-5, with D maybe TRBD2 (6 bases). The germline gives CDR1 MGHDK, CDR2 SYGVNS. Between the trimmed V and J ends, which lost 4 bases and 9 bases, there was a span of 18 bases. This CDR3 region has 14 residues. CDR3 coding DNA: TGTGCCAGCAGTGGTACAGGAGGGCTGGGGGCCCAGTACTTC. Translated, it gives CASSGTGGLGAQYF.

This clone was recorded a few times. The V gene is TRBV2, the J gene TRBJ1-1, with 11 positions matching TRBD1. V dropped 6 bases and J dropped 10; count of bases not matched to a gene: 4. Germline V gene sequence: CDR1 SNHLY, CDR2 FYNNEI. The CDR3 contains 12 residues. For the CDR3, the DNA is TGTGCCAGCAGAGCGGACAGGGGGCCAGCTTTCTTT. It encodes CASRADRGPAFF.

The V and J genes are TRBV21-1 and TRBJ2-7; the DNA was not used to check the table's D call, TRBD2. TRBV21-1 is given as a pseudogene. The CDR3 length is 14 residues. CDR3 region: CASSIRGTGYEQYF. CDR3 nucleotides: TGTGCCAGCAGCATACGGGGGACGGGCTACGAGCAGTACTTC.

The chain joins TRBV5-1 to TRBJ1-1, with a tentative D call TRBD1 (6 bases). The CDR3 runs 14 residues. V was clipped by 0 bases and J by 2 bases, with 8 bases between them. The germline gives CDR1 SGHRS, CDR2 YFSETQ. CDR3 DNA: TGCGCCAGCAGCTTGGCGGACAGAAACACTGAAGCTTTCTTT. It codes for CASSLADRNTEAFF.

In its sample, this clone was seen a few times. The chain links TRBV2 to TRBJ1-5, with D hard to call. Between the trimmed V and J ends, which lost 3 bases and 0 bases, there was a span of 6 bases. This CDR3 comprises 14 residues. Germline CDR1 and CDR2: SNHLY and FYNNEI. The CDR3 reads CASSDSFSNQPQHF. Here the CDR3 DNA reads TGTGCCAGCAGTGACAGTTTTAGCAATCAGCCCCAGCATTTT.

This clone was seen more than once but under ten times. Distinct nucleotide sequences in the sample also encode this CDR3. This chain joins TRBV27 and TRBJ2-2; possible D gene TRBD1, 5 bases. This CDR3 contains 13 residues. CDR1 and CDR2 (germline): MNHEY, SMNVEV (reference sequence). V shed 2 bases and J shed 6 bases, with 7 bases lying between them. The CDR3, as DNA: TGTGCCAGCAGTTTACAGGGCCCCGGGGAGCTGTTTTTT. It translates to CASSLQGPGELFF.

This clone has more than one count but fewer than ten. The chain combines TRBV12-5 with TRBJ2-1; 7 bases fit TRBD2. Germline V gives CDR1 LGHNT, CDR2 FRNRAP. The CDR3 contains 14 residues. The J segment lost 6 bases and the V segment lost 6 bases, leaving 8 bases of the junction unmatched. The CDR3 DNA reads as TGTGCTAGTGGCCCCGAGGCGGGAGTCAATGAGCAGTTCTTC. This translates into CASGPEAGVNEQFF.

The chain joins TRBV19 to TRBJ2-7, with TRBD2 matching 7 bases. The CDR3 has 14 residues. J gave up 11 bases and V 3 bases, and 13 bases lay outside the gene matches. Germline CDR1 and CDR2: LNHDA and SQIVND (reference sequence). The CDR3 here is CASSIGRGQQYKYF. CDR3 sequence (DNA): TGTGCCAGTAGTATTGGGAGGGGCCAGCAGTACAAGTACTTC.

The chain joins TRBV15 to TRBJ2-7; 8 bases line up with TRBD2. This CDR3 contains 15 residues. Germline CDR1 reads LNHNV; CDR2 reads YYDKDF (reference sequence). V shed 2 bases, J shed 6 bases, and the junction held 9 bases outside the gene matches. This chain's CDR3 is CATSRPPAGLGEQYF. CDR3 nucleotide sequence: TGTGCCACCAGCAGACCCCCGGCGGGACTAGGCGAGCAGTACTTC.

This clone was counted once. The chain employs TRBV7-9 and TRBJ1-2, with 8 nucleotides matching TRBD1. The J segment lost 5 bases and the V segment lost 1 base, leaving 0 bases of the junction unmatched. This CDR3 contains 13 residues. Germline V gene sequence: CDR1 SEHNR, CDR2 FQNEAQ (reference sequence). CDR3 sequence reads: CASSLGQGYGYTF. In DNA form, the CDR3 reads TGTGCCAGCAGCTTAGGACAGGGGTATGGCTACACCTTC. Full variable domain (rest looked up from reference TRBV7-9 and TRBJ1-2): DTGVSQNPRHKITKRGQNVTFRCDPISEHNRLYWYRQTLGQGPEFLTYFQNEAQLEKSRLLSDRFSAERPKGSFSTLEIQRTEQGDSAMYLCASSLGQGYGYTFGSGTRLTVV.

The rearrangement links TRBV6-5 to TRBJ1-2; weak D call: TRBD1 (5 bases). Germline CDR1 is MNHEY and CDR2 is SVGAGI. Trimming took off 6 bases at V and 4 bases at J, with 18 bases between the two ends. The CDR3 contains 15 residues. This chain's CDR3 is CASRPGGFRVYGYTF. The CDR3 DNA follows: TGTGCCAGCAGACCGGGGGGATTTAGGGTCTATGGCTACACCTTC.

The chain joins TRBV5-1 to TRBJ2-1; no definite D call. Germline V gives CDR1 SGHRS, CDR2 YFSETQ. CDR3 length equals 15 residues. With 0 bases removed from V and 0 bases from J, the gap between germline ends came to 7 bases. The CDR3 sequence is CASSLELNSYNEQFF. The DNA for the CDR3 is TGCGCCAGCAGCTTGGAACTTAACTCCTACAATGAGCAGTTCTTC.

The chain carries TRBV5-1 and TRBJ2-5; 7 bases map to TRBD1. The V and J ends lost 2 bases and 3 bases, in that order; junction bases with no gene match: 4. The CDR3 length is 14 residues. Germline V gives CDR1 SGHRS, CDR2 YFSETQ. CDR3 residues: CASSLRDSKETQYF. CDR3 in DNA: TGCGCCAGCAGCTTAAGGGACAGCAAAGAGACCCAGTACTTC.

The chain combines TRBV7-8 with TRBJ2-1, with no clear D. Germline assignment: CDR1 SGHVS and CDR2 FQNEAQ. V lost 5 bases and J lost 8, with 13 bases in between. The CDR3 loop spans 13 amino acids. The CDR3 DNA sequence: TGTGCCAGCAGCGATGTGACGGGTGATGAGCAGTTCTTC. As protein: CASSDVTGDEQFF.

This clone was recorded a few times. CDR3 in DNA: TGTGCCAGCAGCGGCAGGCTGAACACTGAAGCTTTCTTT. Translating it yields CASSGRLNTEAFF. The chain recombines TRBV9 with TRBJ1-1; unclear D gene. Trimming removed 3 bases at V and 0 bases at J, with 6 bases between. The CDR3 contains 13 residues. Germline V lookup: CDR1 SGDLS, CDR2 YYNGEE.

The V and J genes are TRBV19 and TRBJ1-4, with a weak D call TRBD1 (5 bases). This CDR3 region has 13 residues. Germline lookup yields CDR1 LNHDA and CDR2 SQIVND (reference sequence). V was clipped by 5 bases and J by 7 bases, with 11 bases between them. Written as DNA, the CDR3 is TGTGCCAGTAGTTTCCAGGGTGGTGAAAAACTGTTTTTT. Amino acids: CASSFQGGEKLFF.

The V gene is TRBV5-1, the J gene TRBJ1-1, with 8 bases that match TRBD1. Germline-derived CDR1 and CDR2 are SGHRS and YFSETQ. The CDR3 consists of 16 residues. V lost 0 bases and J lost 1; bases outside the gene matches: 5. The CDR3 nucleotides read TGCGCCAGCAGCTTGGGGACAGGGTCCCCGAACACTGAAGCTTTCTTT. As protein: CASSLGTGSPNTEAFF. The full variable domain, in which reference TRBV5-1 and TRBJ1-1 provide the parts outside the CDR3, is KAGVTQTPRYLIKTRGQQVTLSCSPISGHRSVSWYQQTPGQGLQFLFEYFSETQRNKGNFPGRFSGRQFSNSRSEMNVSTLELGDSALYLCASSLGTGSPNTEAFFGQGTRLTVV.

The rearrangement links TRBV7-9 to TRBJ1-1; 12 bases align to TRBD1. The CDR3 has 15 amino acids. With V trimmed by 5 bases and J by 4 bases, 5 bases remained unmatched. CDR1 and CDR2 from the germline V gene are SEHNR and FQNEAQ (reference sequence). The CDR3 region is CASSLGQGAGTEAFF. The CDR3 bases are TGTGCCAGCAGCCTGGGACAGGGGGCTGGCACTGAAGCTTTCTTT. The variable domain in full, with the rest retrieved from reference TRBV7-9 and TRBJ1-1, is DTGVSQNPRHKITKRGQNVTFRCDPISEHNRLYWYRQTLGQGPEFLTYFQNEAQLEKSRLLSDRFSAERPKGSFSTLEIQRTEQGDSAMYLCASSLGQGAGTEAFFGQGTRLTVV.

This rearrangement joins TRBV7-9 to TRBJ1-5, with D possibly being TRBD1 (6 bases). With 8 bases removed from V and 4 bases from J, the gap between germline ends came to 12 bases. Looked up from germline, CDR1 is SEHNR and CDR2 is FQNEAQ (reference sequence). The CDR3 length is 13 residues. CDR3 sequence (DNA): TGTGCCAGCCGTGGGCAGGGGAATCAGCCCCAGCATTTT. It specifies CASRGQGNQPQHF.

CDR3 in amino acids: CASRPEEGGPYEQYF. The DNA of the CDR3 is TGTGCCAGCAGGCCCGAGGAGGGAGGACCCTACGAGCAGTACTTC. The chain recombines TRBV6-5 with TRBJ2-5; TRBD2 might be the D (6 bases). The J call is uncertain, as TRBJ2-7 better fits the DNA end. CDR1 and CDR2 from the germline V gene are MNHEY and SVGAGI. The CDR3 covers 15 residues.